The 29 T cell receptor beta chains in this list originate from one sample, sequenced in a study of T cells in Graves' hyperthyroidism and ophthalmopathy. Amplification targeted TCR beta CDR3 regions from RNA transcripts. The HTBI set primed first-round TCR CDR3 RT-PCR. MiXCR, applied by TCRdb to the multiplex PCR reads, yields one record per CDR3 protein. The sample records around 300,000 distinct CDR3 sequences, roughly 13% being singletons. Input material: blood. The source of these receptors is a woman in her 40s with Graves' hyperthyroidism.

This clonotype was recorded many times. The gene calls are TRBV29-1 and TRBJ2-1, with 8 nucleotides matching TRBD1. V lost 6 bases, J lost 9 bases, and 10 bases stayed unmatched. This CDR3 contains 13 residues. Germline CDR1 SQVTM, CDR2 ANQGSEA. The DNA of the CDR3 is TGCAGCGTGCAGGGACAGGCCGGGGCTGAGCAGTTCTTC. Translating it yields CSVQGQAGAEQFF.

This clonotype was seen ten or more times. The V call is TRBV29-1, the J call TRBJ2-4, with TRBD2 matching 7 bases. With 0 bases clipped from V and 8 bases from J, the junction kept 10 bases outside the gene matches. This CDR3 region has 15 residues. In germline, CDR1 is SQVTM, CDR2 ANQGSEA. CDR3 residues: CSVEDLGGGSYIQYF. As DNA, the CDR3 is TGCAGCGTTGAAGATCTGGGCGGGGGTTCGTACATTCAGTACTTC.

This clonotype appeared many times. The chain employs TRBV2 and TRBJ2-5; TRBD1 matches 11 bases. Germline CDR1 reads SNHLY; CDR2 reads FYNNEI. J lost 4 bases, V lost 5 bases, and 3 bases had no gene match. This CDR3 has 14 residues. In nucleotides, the CDR3 is TGTGCCAGCAGTCGGACAGGGGGCTTAGAGACCCAGTACTTC. This codes for CASSRTGGLETQYF.

This clonotype was seen repeatedly, ten times or more. J is TRBJ2-1 and V is TRBV11-2; no clear D. Germline-derived CDR1 and CDR2 are SGHAT and FQNNGV. CDR3 size: 14 residues. V dropped 3 bases and J dropped 0 bases, with 6 bases sitting between them. The CDR3: CASSFGSSYNEQFF. CDR3 bases: TGTGCCAGCAGCTTTGGATCCTCCTACAATGAGCAGTTCTTC. Based on the CDR3 plus reference TRBV11-2 and TRBJ2-1, the full variable domain is EAGVAQSPRYKIIEKRQSVAFWCNPISGHATLYWYQQILGQGPKLLIQFQNNGVVDDSQLPKDRFSAERLKGVDSTLKIQPAKLEDSAVYLCASSFGSSYNEQFFGPGTRLTVL.

This clonotype was recorded a few times. This sequence joins TRBV18 and TRBJ1-5, with no clear D. Per germline, CDR1 KGHSH and CDR2 LQKENI. Between the trimmed V and J ends, which lost 4 bases and 13 bases, there was a span of 17 bases. The length of the CDR3 is 13 residues. CDR3 loop: CASSLRGGDYQHF. CDR3 DNA: TGTGCCAGCTCACTAAGAGGAGGTGATTATCAGCATTTT.

The V gene is TRBV6-2 or TRBV6-3, the J gene TRBJ1-6, with TRBD1 matching 8 bases. The CDR3 has 21 residues. The ends lost 2 bases at V and 8 bases at J; junction bases unmatched: 23. Germline CDR1 reads MNHEY; CDR2 reads SVGEGT. The CDR3 spells CASSYGPGQGGTPYKDSPLHF. As DNA, the CDR3 is TGTGCCAGCAGTTACGGCCCCGGACAGGGCGGGACCCCTTATAAAGATTCACCCCTCCACTTT.

This chain connects TRBV3-1 to TRBJ2-6; D call uncertain. Trimming cost V 9 bases and J 2 bases, with 8 bases left between them. Germline V CDR1 and CDR2: LGHDT, YNNKEL (reference sequence). CDR3 size: 13 residues. CDR3 protein: CASEVAGANVLTF. CDR3 nucleotides: TGTGCCAGTGAGGTAGCTGGGGCCAACGTCCTGACTTTC. Based on the CDR3 plus reference TRBV3-1 and TRBJ2-6, the full variable domain is DTAVSQTPKYLVTQMGNDKSIKCEQNLGHDTMYWYKQDSKKFLKIMFSYNNKELIINETVPNRFSPKSPDKAHLNLHINSLELGDSAVYFCASEVAGANVLTFGAGSRLTVL.

This clonotype was detected many times. V is TRBV12-3 or TRBV12-4 and J is TRBJ1-3; 9 positions agree with TRBD1. There are 14 residues in the CDR3. V lost 6 bases to trimming and J lost 9 bases; unmatched junction nucleotides: 9. Written as DNA, the CDR3 is TGTGCCAGCAGGTCTACAGGGGGCGTAGGCACCATATATTTT. It encodes CASRSTGGVGTIYF.

The chain employs TRBV20-1 and TRBJ1-3, with D unclear. Germline V gene data show CDR1 as DFQATT and CDR2 as SNEGSKA (reference sequence). The CDR3 is 12 residues long. Trimming removed 0 bases at V and 3 bases at J, with 3 bases between. For the CDR3, the DNA is TGCAGTGCTAGAGAAGGTGGAAACACCATATATTTT. It encodes CSAREGGNTIYF.

This clonotype has a handful of counts. The chain is built from TRBV28 and TRBJ1-2, with D unresolved. The V end lost 11 bases, the J end lost 1 base, and 14 bases lay between the germline ends. CDR1 is MDHEN, CDR2 SYDVKM, per germline. CDR3 length equals 13 residues. In DNA, the CDR3 is TGTGCCGTCTACTCCAGTGTTAACTATGGCTACACCTTC. Protein: CAVYSSVNYGYTF.

This clonotype was counted ten times or more. The chain uses TRBV7-2 and TRBJ2-5, with 15 bases identical to TRBD2. Looked up from germline, CDR1 is SGHTA and CDR2 is FQGNSA. The CDR3 runs 15 residues. The junction had 11 bases not matched to a gene; V was cut back by 5 bases and J by 13 bases. CDR3 loop: CASSPKRTSGRALYF. The DNA for the CDR3 is TGTGCCAGCAGCCCCAAACGGACTAGCGGGAGGGCGTTGTACTTC. The whole variable domain, filled in from reference TRBV7-2 and TRBJ2-5, reads GAGVSQSPSNKVTEKGKDVELRCDPISGHTALYWYRQSLGQGLEFLIYFQGNSAPDKSGLPSDRFSAERTGGSVSTLTIQRTQQEDSAVYLCASSPKRTSGRALYFGPGTRLLVL.

There are many counts of this clonotype. CDR3: CASSFGQVTDTQYF. For the CDR3, the DNA is TGTGCCAGCAGCTTTGGACAGGTCACAGATACGCAGTATTTT. The V call is TRBV7-9, the J call TRBJ2-3; 7 bases are a match to TRBD1. Germline V CDR1 and CDR2: SEHNR, FQNEAQ (reference sequence). The CDR3 covers 14 residues. J was trimmed by 2 bases and V by 3 bases; bases with no gene match: 2.

This clonotype was seen ten or more times. The chain employs TRBV5-6 and TRBJ2-7; D is uncertain. Germline V gene lookup returns CDR1 SGHDT and CDR2 YYEEEE. The CDR3 covers 13 residues. Deletions cut 4 bases from V and 0 bases from J, with 8 bases between. The CDR3 sequence: CASSPPYSYEQYF. The CDR3 nucleotides are TGTGCCAGCAGCCCGCCCTACTCCTACGAGCAGTACTTC.

This clonotype has a count of ten or more. V is TRBV28 and J is TRBJ2-3; D unresolved. The V and J ends lost 8 bases and 0 bases respectively, with 18 bases between them. This CDR3 spans 16 amino acids. CDR1 is MDHEN and CDR2 is SYDVKM in the germline V gene. The CDR3 spells CASRRNPLGSTDTQYF. In nucleotides, the CDR3 is TGTGCCAGCCGTAGAAACCCCTTAGGGAGCACAGATACGCAGTATTTT.

This clonotype has a handful of counts. CDR3: CASSLNSLGAVQETQYF. The CDR3 DNA reads as TGTGCCAGCAGCTTAAATAGTCTTGGGGCAGTCCAAGAGACCCAGTACTTC. The genes are TRBV5-8 and TRBJ2-5; D is possibly TRBD1 (5 bases). The CDR3 runs to 17 residues. Germline CDR1 reads SGHTS; CDR2 reads YDEGEE. The V gene lost 2 bases and the J gene lost 1 base, with 18 bases spanning the gap.

Many counts were recorded for this clonotype. V usage is TRBV10-3 and J usage is TRBJ2-1; tentative D call: TRBD2 (6 bases). Germline-derived CDR1 and CDR2 are ENHRY and SYGVKD. Trimming stripped 10 bases from V and 0 bases from J, with 13 bases between. The CDR3 sequence is 14 residues long. The CDR3 nucleotides read TGTGCCACTGCTAGCGATGGCTCCTACAATGAGCAGTTCTTC. This encodes CATASDGSYNEQFF.

This clonotype was counted at least ten times. The chain employs TRBV20-1 and TRBJ2-1; either TRBD1 or TRBD2 may supply D (6 bases each). Germline CDR1 and CDR2: DFQATT and SNEGSKA (reference sequence). Trimming cost V 1 base and J 7 bases, with 17 bases left between them. The CDR3 loop spans 15 amino acids. The CDR3 reads CSARVRGDWRNEQFF. Here the CDR3 DNA reads TGCAGTGCTAGAGTGAGGGGGGATTGGAGAAATGAGCAGTTCTTC.

The sample holds many counts of this clonotype. In DNA form, the CDR3 reads TGTGCCAGCGCCGGGACAGAGACCAACATTCAGTACTTC. Translated, it gives CASAGTETNIQYF. V usage is TRBV28 and J usage is TRBJ2-4, with 7 bases identical to TRBD1. Trimming at V came to 8 bases and at J to 7 bases, leaving 8 bases not matched to a gene. The CDR3 has 13 residues. Germline CDR1 reads MDHEN; CDR2 reads SYDVKM.

In this sample, this clonotype turned up many times. This sequence joins TRBV29-1 and TRBJ1-2; D is possibly TRBD1 (6 bases). The germline V and J ends were trimmed by 7 bases and 4 bases, with 13 bases remaining between them. The germline CDR1 and CDR2 sequences are SQVTM and ANQGSEA. CDR3 length: 12 residues. Written as DNA, the CDR3 is TGCAGCGCCTCGGTCAGGGGCTATGGCTACACCTTC. Amino acids: CSASVRGYGYTF.

To note about this clonotype: Just one base apart from a much larger clone, this may be a read error. This chain links TRBV19 with TRBJ1-1; TRBD1 might be the D (6 bases). Germline CDR1 is LNHDA and CDR2 is SQIVND (reference sequence). The CDR3 totals 13 residues. The CDR3 nucleotides are TGTGCCAGTAGTGTAGGGGGAGCAACAACGGGGATCTTT. Protein: CASSVGGATTGIF.

At least ten counts were recorded for this clonotype. This chain links TRBV20-1 with TRBJ2-7; TRBD2 matches 10 bases. J was trimmed by 1 base and V by 6 bases; bases with no gene match: 3. Germline lookup yields CDR1 DFQATT and CDR2 SNEGSKA (reference sequence). The length of the CDR3 is 13 residues. DNA for the CDR3: TGCAGTGCAGTAGCGGGAGGATCCTACGAGCAGTACTTC. It translates to CSAVAGGSYEQYF.

In its sample, this clonotype was seen many times. The CDR3 is CSASFRVGTRNQPQHF. CDR3 bases: TGCAGTGCTAGCTTCAGGGTTGGTACCCGCAATCAGCCCCAGCATTTT. The chain is built from TRBV20-1 and TRBJ1-5; a possible D gene is TRBD1 (5 bases). V was cut by 3 bases and J by 2 bases, with 17 bases left in between. The CDR3 is made up of 16 amino acids. The germline V gene has CDR1 DFQATT and CDR2 SNEGSKA (reference sequence).

This clonotype was counted at least ten times. The rearrangement uses TRBV7-9 and TRBJ2-5; possible D gene TRBD1, 5 bases. Trimming removed 2 bases at V and 3 bases at J, with 10 bases between. Germline loops: CDR1 SEHNR, CDR2 FQNEAQ (reference sequence). The CDR3 loop spans 14 amino acids. CDR3 sequence: CASSLWAGKETQYF. CDR3 coding DNA: TGTGCCAGCAGCTTATGGGCAGGGAAAGAGACCCAGTACTTC. The whole variable domain, remainder taken from reference TRBV7-9 and TRBJ2-5, is DTGVSQNPRHKITKRGQNVTFRCDPISEHNRLYWYRQTLGQGPEFLTYFQNEAQLEKSRLLSDRFSAERPKGSFSTLEIQRTEQGDSAMYLCASSLWAGKETQYFGPGTRLLVL.

This clonotype was detected ten times or more. The CDR3 DNA sequence: TGTGCCAGCAGTAACAATCCAGGGACAAACGAAAAACTGTTTTTT. Translated, it gives CASSNNPGTNEKLFF. J is TRBJ1-4 and V is TRBV2; D is perhaps TRBD1 (6 bases). Germline V gene lookup returns CDR1 SNHLY and CDR2 FYNNEI. This CDR3 has 15 amino acids. V gave up 5 bases and J gave up 8 bases, with 18 bases separating them.

This clonotype was seen a handful of times. V is TRBV3-1 and J is TRBJ1-6, with 7 bases aligning to TRBD1. The ends lost 3 bases at V and 7 bases at J; junction bases unmatched: 9. This CDR3 is 16 amino acids long. Germline V gene sequence: CDR1 LGHDT, CDR2 YNNKEL (reference sequence). CDR3: CASSQSHGTVNSPLHF. The CDR3 DNA is TGTGCCAGCAGCCAGTCCCACGGGACAGTAAATTCACCCCTCCACTTT.

This clonotype was counted many times. The V gene is TRBV6-2 or TRBV6-3, the J gene TRBJ2-7, with TRBD2 identical over 8 bases. The CDR3 totals 16 residues. V dropped 3 bases and J dropped 2; count of bases not matched to a gene: 9. CDR1 is MNHEY, CDR2 SVGEGT, per germline. The DNA for the CDR3 is TGTGCCAGCAGTTATTTACTAGCGGAGAATCCCTACGAGCAGTACTTC. Amino acid sequence: CASSYLLAENPYEQYF.

This clonotype was observed at least ten times. The V call is TRBV7-8, the J call TRBJ2-5; 12 positions match TRBD2. The V segment lost 4 bases and the J segment 5 bases; nucleotides outside the gene matches: 14. The CDR3 contains 18 residues. Germline CDR1 is SGHVS and CDR2 is FQNEAQ. The CDR3 coding sequence is TGTGCCAGCAGCTCAAGACTAGCGGGAGTTGTACTCTCTGAGACCCAGTACTTC. This codes for CASSSRLAGVVLSETQYF.

A few counts support this clonotype. The CDR3 sequence: CASSPGVEQYF. As DNA, the CDR3 is TGTGCCAGCAGTCCTGGCGTCGAGCAGTACTTC. The chain carries TRBV6-1 and TRBJ2-7; no firm D call. This CDR3 contains 11 residues. Germline values: CDR1 MNHNS, CDR2 SASEGT. V was shortened by 5 bases and J by 6 bases, with 8 bases between the two germline ends.

A few counts support this clonotype. The rearrangement uses TRBV19 and TRBJ2-1; D may be TRBD1 or TRBD2 (5 bases each). Trimming pared 5 bases from V and 6 bases from J, leaving 17 bases between. The CDR3 sequence is 15 residues long. Germline CDR1 LNHDA, CDR2 SQIVND (reference sequence). CDR3 bases: TGTGCCAGTAGTTTGGACACCGAGGAGGTCAATGAGCAGTTCTTC. This codes for CASSLDTEEVNEQFF.